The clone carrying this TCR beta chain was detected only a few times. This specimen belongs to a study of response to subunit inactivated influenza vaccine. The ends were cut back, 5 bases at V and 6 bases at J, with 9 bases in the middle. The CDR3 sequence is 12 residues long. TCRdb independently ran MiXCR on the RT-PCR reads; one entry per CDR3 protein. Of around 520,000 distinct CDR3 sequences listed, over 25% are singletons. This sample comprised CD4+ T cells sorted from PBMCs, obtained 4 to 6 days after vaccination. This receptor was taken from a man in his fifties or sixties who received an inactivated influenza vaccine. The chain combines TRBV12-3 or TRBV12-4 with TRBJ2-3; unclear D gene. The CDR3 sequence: CASSGNADTQYF. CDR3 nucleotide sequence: TGTGCCAGCAGTGGAAATGCTGATACGCAGTATTTT.